This section outlines one T cell receptor beta chain sequence together with its context. Its antigen is unidentified. A second PCR, run for about 7 to 12 cycles, used a sample-barcoded 5' primer plus a J-beta primer mix. Each CDR3 protein gets one entry after TCRdb re-called the 5' RACE reads with MiXCR. The sample lists about 760,000 distinct CDR3 sequences, roughly 25% occurring once. Each of the donors had 9 to 10 milliliters of peripheral blood drawn into EDTA-treated Vacutainer tubes. Unmatched junction bases numbered 19, after V lost 9 bases and J lost 1 base. This CDR3 contains 18 residues. CDR1 and CDR2 (germline): MDHEN, SYDVKM. This specimen belongs to a study of blood T cells in healthy people across ages. Findings and caveats of the study: Since the PBMCs were unsorted, naive and antigen-experienced cells could not be conclusively compared.

These data are also associated with another study on T cells of mothers and their children.

The material sequenced was blood. This receptor was obtained from a boy between 10 and 17 years old in good health. V is TRBV28 and J is TRBJ2-3; the match to TRBD1 covers 7 bases. CDR3: CASTGVGAHFLGTDTQYF. CDR3 DNA sequence: TGTGCCAGTACAGGGGTTGGAGCCCACTTCTTGGGCACAGATACGCAGTATTTT.